These T cell receptor beta chains were read from a single sample in a study of OX40 agonist ivuxolimab in advanced cancers. The protocol was immunoSEQ multiplex PCR, while the TCRdb copy is restricted to in-frame clones and leaves out a portion. The table lists 75,000 to 100,000 clones, 84% of them singletons, with less than 6% in the top ten. The sequences come from CD4+ or CD8+ T cells sorted from blood, collected in a trial of the OX40 agonist ivuxolimab. These receptors were collected from an adult with an advanced solid tumor such as melanoma, head and neck, liver or kidney cancer. Both conserved end residues are part of each CDR3. A D gene is named only where the DNA matches it firmly. Clone size is given for some rows only: seen once, a few or many times, or a class if the clone is expanded.

TRBV18,.,TRBJ1-2,.,TGTGCCAGCTCACCACCTCGGAGGGCCTTC,CASSPPRRAF
TRBV27,.,TRBJ2-4,.,TGTGCCAGCAGTTTATACACAGGAATAGCCAAAAACATTCAGTACTTC,CASSLYTGIAKNIQYF
TRBV1,.,TRBJ2-7,.,TGCACCAGCAGCCAAGAATCTAGCGGGGGGACCTACTACGAGCAGTACTTC,CTSSQESSGGTYYEQYF
TRBV7-9,.,TRBJ2-4,TRBD1,TGTGCCAGCAGCGCTCCTTCCGGGACAGCCGCAACCAAAAACATTCAGTACTTC,CASSAPSGTAATKNIQYF
TRBV19,.,TRBJ1-5,.,TGTGCCAGTAGGGGGGCATCTCAGCCCCAGCATTTT,CASRGASQPQHF
TRBV4-3,.,TRBJ2-1,TRBD2,TGCGCCAGCAGCCTAGATTCGACTAGCAACTATGAGCAGTTCTTC,CASSLDSTSNYEQFF
TRBV7-9,.,TRBJ2-2,.,TGTGCCAGCAGCCTAGCGCGGGGAAACACCGGGGAGCTGTTTTTT,CASSLARGNTGELFF
TRBV11-1,.,TRBJ1-2,.,TGTGCCAGCAGAGCCGGGACCGCTAGGAGCTACACCTTC,CASRAGTARSYTF
TRBV16,.,TRBJ1-5,.,TGTGCCAGCAGCCAAGGCAGCCTCAATCAGCCCCAGCATTTT,CASSQGSLNQPQHF
TRBV19,.,TRBJ2-1,.,TGTGCCAGTAGCCGGGACACCAGGGCCCCTGAGCAGTTCTTC,CASSRDTRAPEQFF
TRBV11-2,.,TRBJ2-4,.,TGTGCCAGCAGCTTAGAGCCGGGACTCAACATTCAGTACTTC,CASSLEPGLNIQYF
TRBV6-1,.,TRBJ2-7,TRBD2,TGTGCCAGCAGTGAAGGCATGCTAGCGGGAGAAGAGCAGTACTTC,CASSEGMLAGEEQYF
TRBV6-6,once,TRBJ1-2,TRBD1,TGTGCCAGCAGTTATTCCGGGACAGCGGATGGCTACACCTTC,CASSYSGTADGYTF
TRBV30,.,TRBJ2-2,.,TGTGCCTGGAGACTAAACACCGGGGAGCTGTTTTTT,CAWRLNTGELFF
TRBV5-1,.,TRBJ1-5,.,TGCGCCAGCAGACCGGGGACGGCGAATCAGCCCCAGCATTTT,CASRPGTANQPQHF
TRBV15,.,TRBJ1-1,.,TGTGCCACCAGCACGGGGTACGAAGCTTTCTTT,CATSTGYEAFF
TRBV7-2,.,TRBJ1-2,.,TGTGCCAGCAGGCCACCGGACGGCCGTAACTATGGCTACACCTTC,CASRPPDGRNYGYTF
TRBV11-2,.,TRBJ1-3,.,TGTGCCAGCAGCTTAGGCAGGACCTCTGGAAACACCATATATTTT,CASSLGRTSGNTIYF
TRBV9,.,TRBJ2-4,TRBD2,TGTGCCAGCAGCGTAGGGTCAGCGGGGGTCGGAAACATTCAGTACTTC,CASSVGSAGVGNIQYF
TRBV7-9,.,TRBJ1-3,.,TGTGCCAGCAGCTTAGGAAAGCCAGGGATCGCTGGAAACACCATATATTTT,CASSLGKPGIAGNTIYF
TRBV6-5,.,TRBJ2-3,.,TGTGCCAGCAGTTACTCGGAGTGGGGCACAGATACGCAGTATTTT,CASSYSEWGTDTQYF
TRBV7-9,.,TRBJ1-2,.,TGTGCCAGCAGCTTAGGGGGTTCCCCTAACTATGGCTACACCTTC,CASSLGGSPNYGYTF
TRBV9,.,TRBJ2-5,TRBD1,TGTGCCAGCAGCCCTTATCTACAGGGGGCCTGGGAGACCCAGTACTTC,CASSPYLQGAWETQYF
TRBV29-1,.,TRBJ1-1,.,TGCAGCGTTGGGAACAGTAACACTGAAGCTTTCTTT,CSVGNSNTEAFF
TRBV4-1,.,TRBJ2-5,TRBD2,TGCGCCAGCAGCCAAGATTGGGGACTAGCGGAAGAGACCCAGTACTTC,CASSQDWGLAEETQYF